Sequencing of this T cell receptor (beta chain) was carried out in a study of blood T cell repertoires in COVID-19 (dated by TCRdb to 2018 to 2020). Regarding the study in general: Samples covering the acute and convalescent phases of COVID-19 were provided by collaborators in the United States, Italy and Spain. The material from the prospective study consisted of cDNA or gDNA derived from T cells, B-cell-depleted T cells, or PBMCs. Subjects who had been exposed to COVID-19, were actively infected with it, or had recovered from it provided the deeply sampled blood TCRbeta repertoires that made up the dataset. Nearly every sample came with metadata listing a de-identified subject ID, COVID-19 status, age in years and sex. A freely available public database, intended as a resource for researchers studying the immune response to SARS-CoV-2, is where the repertoires were released. Where available, HLA class I and class II types were obtained from metadata supplied by the sample provider rather than from assay-based typing. The samples were drawn from two sources: the first 160 participants of the ongoing ImmuneRACE study, and 1,254 subjects contributed by 6 global collaborators.

Concerning this clone: The antigen this receptor binds is unknown. Nothing much larger sits one base from this clone, and base qualities are not available.

TCRbeta CDR3 regions were amplified from genomic DNA by means of the immunoSEQ Assay, a bias-controlled multiplex PCR. On the study's bioinformatics: Nucleated cell counts per sample were estimated from amplification of reference gene primers within the assay. Sequence reads were collapsed and filtered to measure the absolute abundance of every unique TCRbeta CDR3 rearrangement. Productive Simpson clonality was computed per sample as the square root of Simpson's diversity index over productive rearrangements. The table comes from immuneACCESS by way of TCRdb, which keeps in-frame sequences with V and J called. Part of the clones is missing from these tables; in studies checked, under half for an unresolved V gene and the rest for unknown reasons. V, J and clone size reflect that table, while D and trimming were determined from the DNA. Present in this sample are approximately 160,000 clones, about 86% of which were seen just once. 4% of the sample is held by the ten biggest clonotypes.

The investigation overall reported the following: Clinical and demographic metadata were provided uncurated, with the amount varying by source and participant.

Measured from the cysteine to the phenylalanine, the CDR3 is 16 residues long. Only the CDR3 DNA is retained, 48 bases long and in frame from the first base. Ends trimmed: V by 0 bases, J by 4 bases; bases unmatched to a gene: 6. CDR1 and CDR2 are drawn from the germline V gene (reference sequence): SGHNT, YYREEE. Each collaborating institution followed its own protocols to collect whole blood in K2EDTA tubes. Collaborator samples were shipped for TCRbeta analysis as frozen whole blood, isolated PBMCs, or DNA extracted from either sample type. The receptor chain draws on TRBV5-4 and TRBJ2-1; TRBD2 aligns with 8 central bases. The sequenced sample was peripheral blood. The clonotype was recovered from a woman in her seventies with acute or convalescent COVID-19. The base sequence is TGTGCCAGCAGCTTGGAACCGAGCGGGGGTTACAATGAGCAGTTCTTC. This codes for CASSLEPSGGYNEQFF.